The 3 T cell receptor beta chains listed next were all sequenced from one sample in a study of monozygotic twins with inflammatory bowel disease. TCRdb reprocessed the 5' RACE reads, with one entry per CDR3 protein and no DNA. This sample's clone table lists approximately 150,000 distinct CDR3 sequences. Material: blood. The receptors stem from a human donor with ulcerative colitis or Crohn's disease, or a healthy co-twin of an affected twin (not recorded which).

The chain recombines TRBV19 with TRBJ2-3. The CDR3 extends over 14 amino acids. Germline CDR1 is LNHDA and CDR2 is SQIVND (reference sequence). The chain's CDR3 is CASSITSSTDTQYF. The full variable domain, its missing parts supplied by reference TRBV19 and TRBJ2-3, is DGGITQSPKYLFRKEGQNVTLSCEQNLNHDAMYWYRQDPGQGLRLIYYSQIVNDFQKGDIAEGYSVSREKKESFPLTVTSAQKNPTAFYLCASSITSSTDTQYFGPGTRLTVL.

V usage is TRBV5-1 and J usage is TRBJ1-1; TCRdb indicates TRBD1, and absent DNA this call remains unverified. Germline V lookup: CDR1 SGHRS, CDR2 YFSETQ. This CDR3 comprises 16 residues. CDR3 sequence: CASSPRPGETSTEAFF.

This chain links TRBV7-9 with TRBJ1-6. Germline assignment: CDR1 SEHNR and CDR2 FQNEAQ (reference sequence). CDR3 length equals 16 residues. The CDR3 spells CASSLVAGLPNSPLHF.